These 20 T cell receptor beta chains were sequenced from one sample in a study of blood T cell repertoires in COVID-19. The table came from immunoSEQ multiplex PCR; TCRdb's copy has only in-frame clones and leaves some out. This table holds 130,000 to 150,000 clones, more than 75% found once. Input material: peripheral blood. The receptors here all came from a woman in her 50s with active or convalescent COVID-19.

The chain has TRBV28 and TRBJ1-2; 12 bases are a match to TRBD1. CDR1 is MDHEN, CDR2 SYDVKM, per germline. V shed 6 bases, J shed 5 bases, and the junction held 13 bases outside the gene matches. The CDR3 covers 17 residues. CDR3 sequence: CASSFHKPGQGAYGYTF. CDR3 bases: TGTGCCAGCAGCTTCCACAAACCGGGACAGGGGGCATATGGCTACACCTTC.

The chain employs TRBV9 and TRBJ2-7; D might be TRBD2 (6 bases). Per the germline V gene, CDR1 is SGDLS and CDR2 is YYNGEE. Trimming took 5 bases from V and 6 from J, leaving 9 bases between them. CDR3 size: 11 residues. The CDR3 nucleotides are TGTGCCAGCAGTGGAGCGGGCGAGCAGTACTTC. Translation gives CASSGAGEQYF.

Points on this clone: Distinct nucleotide sequences in the sample also encode this CDR3. The CDR3 DNA sequence: TGTGCCAGTAGTAGGAGGACAGGGCTAGGCAATCAGCCCCAGCATTTT. Translating it yields CASSRRTGLGNQPQHF. The chain combines TRBV19 with TRBJ1-5; TRBD1 agrees at 8 bases. Germline loops: CDR1 LNHDA, CDR2 SQIVND (reference sequence). The CDR3 contains 16 residues. After removal of 4 bases from V and 2 bases from J, the junction contained 7 bases not matched to a gene. Filled out from reference TRBV19 and TRBJ1-5, the complete variable domain reads DGGITQSPKYLFRKEGQNVTLSCEQNLNHDAMYWYRQDPGQGLRLIYYSQIVNDFQKGDIAEGYSVSREKKESFPLTVTSAQKNPTAFYLCASSRRTGLGNQPQHFGDGTRLSIL.

With regard to this clone: One junction end does not reproduce the germline sequence, and a read error may be involved. The J gene is TRBJ2-7, the V gene TRBV18; the match to TRBD1 covers 10 bases. This CDR3 is built from 13 residues. The germline gives CDR1 KGHSH, CDR2 LQKENI. The CDR3 bases are TGTGCCACCTCAAGACAGGGGGCTGGCGAGCAGTACTTC. This gives the protein CATSRQGAGEQYF.

V usage is TRBV4-2 and J usage is TRBJ2-7, with TRBD2 matching 13 bases. The CDR3 is made up of 17 amino acids. Trimming removed 3 bases from V and 1 base from J; junction bases left unmatched: 6. The germline CDR1 and CDR2 sequences are LGHNA and YNFKEQ. The CDR3 reads CASSQGLAGYLSYEQYF. Written as DNA, the CDR3 is TGTGCCAGCAGCCAGGGACTAGCGGGGTATTTGTCCTACGAGCAGTACTTC.

The chain has TRBV7-3 and TRBJ2-2; 8 bases align to TRBD1. There are 14 residues in the CDR3. With V trimmed by 5 bases and J by 6 bases, 5 bases remained unmatched. The germline V gene has CDR1 SGHTA and CDR2 FQGTGA. The CDR3 DNA is TGTGCCAGCAGCGAGCAGGGGGCGGCCGGGGAGCTGTTTTTT. Encoded protein: CASSEQGAAGELFF.

The chain employs TRBV9 and TRBJ2-2, with 10 bases matching TRBD1. Trimming removed 0 bases from V and 3 bases from J; junction bases left unmatched: 14. This CDR3 has 20 residues. The germline V gene encodes CDR1 SGDLS and CDR2 YYNGEE. The CDR3 DNA follows: TGTGCCAGCAGCGTAGCTTTTCCCGGGACAGGGGTTACTTACACCGGGGAGCTGTTTTTT. Residues: CASSVAFPGTGVTYTGELFF.

V gene TRBV30 combines with J gene TRBJ1-1; 7 bases are a match to TRBD1. This CDR3 is 14 amino acids long. The germline CDR1 and CDR2 sequences are GTSNPN and SVGIG (reference sequence). V gave up 4 bases and J gave up 1 base; unmatched junction bases: 6. The DNA for the CDR3 is TGTGCCTGGAAAGACAGGGATTGGAACACTGAAGCTTTCTTT. Its translation: CAWKDRDWNTEAFF.

The V gene is TRBV5-1, the J gene TRBJ2-1; 9 nucleotides line up with TRBD2. V shed 0 bases and J 3 bases; nucleotides not matched to a gene: 4. CDR1 and CDR2 (germline): SGHRS, YFSETQ. There are 16 residues in the CDR3. The chain's CDR3 is CASSLASSGNYNEQFF. In DNA, the CDR3 is TGCGCCAGCAGCTTGGCATCTAGCGGGAACTACAATGAGCAGTTCTTC.

This chain uses TRBV7-9 with TRBJ1-4; D is perhaps TRBD1 (5 bases). The CDR3 runs 14 residues. CDR1 is SEHNR, CDR2 FQNEAQ, per germline (reference sequence). Trimming took off 3 bases at V and 9 bases at J, with 14 bases between the two ends. The CDR3 DNA is TGTGCCAGCAGCTTCCTGACGGGGGATAAAAAACTGTTTTTT. Translated, it gives CASSFLTGDKKLFF.

The gene calls are TRBV30 and TRBJ2-7; maybe TRBD2 (6 bases). Trimming stripped 2 bases from V and 2 bases from J, with 16 bases between. The CDR3 sequence is 15 residues long. CDR1 is GTSNPN and CDR2 is SVGIG in the germline V gene (reference sequence). This CDR3 reads CAWSPPTEGAYEQYF. Here the CDR3 DNA reads TGTGCCTGGAGTCCCCCCACGGAGGGCGCCTACGAGCAGTACTTC.

This chain connects TRBV2 to TRBJ1-5; 10 bases line up with TRBD1. This CDR3 has 15 residues. Germline V gives CDR1 SNHLY, CDR2 FYNNEI. Germline trimming cut 3 bases from V and 2 bases from J; bases unmatched to any gene: 1. For the CDR3, the DNA is TGTGCCAGCAGTGAGGGGACAGGGGGCAATCAGCCCCAGCATTTT. Protein sequence: CASSEGTGGNQPQHF.

Only one count was recorded for this clone. The gene calls are TRBV18 and TRBJ1-1, with 10 bases lining up with TRBD1. Unmatched junction bases numbered 4, after V lost 7 bases and J lost 2 bases. The CDR3 totals 14 residues. CDR1 is KGHSH and CDR2 is LQKENI in the germline V gene. CDR3 sequence (DNA): TGTGCCAGCTGGACAGGGGGACATAACACTGAAGCTTTCTTT. Translating it yields CASWTGGHNTEAFF.

The rearrangement uses TRBV2 and TRBJ2-7, with D perhaps matching TRBD2 (5 bases). V lost 5 bases and J lost 1, with 15 bases in between. Germline V gene sequence: CDR1 SNHLY, CDR2 FYNNEI. CDR3 length: 15 amino acids. CDR3 in DNA: TGTGCCAGCAGTCTAACAGCGACTACTTCCTACGAGCAGTACTTC. This codes for CASSLTATTSYEQYF.

Here the CDR3 reads CASLPNVGNQPQHF. CDR3 DNA sequence: TGTGCCAGCTTGCCTAACGTAGGCAATCAGCCCCAGCATTTT. This chain uses TRBV28 with TRBJ1-5; D is ambiguous. Trimming removed 8 bases at V and 2 bases at J, with 13 bases between. Germline V gene data show CDR1 as MDHEN and CDR2 as SYDVKM. This CDR3 spans 14 amino acids.

V and J are TRBV6-6 and TRBJ1-4, with D perhaps TRBD1 (5 bases). Germline values: CDR1 MNHNY, CDR2 SVGAGI (reference sequence). V was shortened by 4 bases and J by 1 base, with 13 bases between the two germline ends. The length of the CDR3 is 16 residues. The CDR3 DNA follows: TGTGCCAGCAGTTTCAAGAGCGGGGGAACTAATGAAAAACTGTTTTTT. Translation gives CASSFKSGGTNEKLFF.

The chain couples TRBV5-4 to TRBJ1-2, with D unclear. With 3 bases removed from V and 0 bases from J, the gap between germline ends came to 18 bases. The CDR3 runs 17 residues. The germline CDR1 and CDR2 sequences are SGHNT and YYREEE (reference sequence). CDR3 protein: CASSSGLLTPTNYGYTF. The CDR3 coding sequence is TGTGCCAGCAGCTCAGGACTTCTAACCCCTACTAACTATGGCTACACCTTC.

The chain uses TRBV5-1 and TRBJ2-3; the D is unclear. Germline-derived CDR1 and CDR2 are SGHRS and YFSETQ. V was pared by 0 bases and J by 3 bases, with 5 bases between. This CDR3 region has 13 residues. CDR3: CASSLGLTDTQYF. CDR3 DNA sequence: TGCGCCAGCAGCTTGGGACTGACAGATACGCAGTATTTT.

The chain recombines TRBV2 with TRBJ2-3; perhaps TRBD2 as D (5 bases). V lost 3 bases to trimming and J lost 0 bases, with 10 bases between them. The CDR3 extends over 15 amino acids. Germline assignment: CDR1 SNHLY and CDR2 FYNNEI. The CDR3, as DNA: TGTGCCAGCAGTGAGCGGGCCTCTAGCACAGATACGCAGTATTTT. This codes for CASSERASSTDTQYF.

This clone was observed a few times. This sequence joins TRBV19 and TRBJ1-2; the match to TRBD1 covers 10 bases. Germline CDR1 and CDR2: LNHDA and SQIVND (reference sequence). The CDR3 sequence is 14 residues long. Losses at the gene ends were 6 bases for V and 5 bases for J; bases not matched to a gene: 6. The CDR3: CASRTRDRGYGYTF. In DNA, the CDR3 is TGTGCCAGTAGAACCCGGGACAGGGGATATGGCTACACCTTC.